The 20 T cell receptor beta chains below come from one sample, sequenced in a study of blood T cell repertoires in COVID-19. Here immunoSEQ multiplex PCR was the method, and the copy in TCRdb shows in-frame clones only, minus some. The top ten hold 2% to 3% of the sample, which has 200,000 or so clones, about 91% seen once. The sequenced sample was PBMCs or T cells enriched from blood (not recorded which). The receptors were sampled from a woman aged 40 to 55 with acute COVID-19.

The chain combines TRBV7-2 with TRBJ2-5; D perhaps matches TRBD2 (6 bases). The CDR3 sequence is 16 residues long. CDR1 SGHTA and CDR2 FQGNSA come from the germline V gene. V was trimmed by 1 base and J by 2 bases, leaving 14 bases between them. Written as DNA, the CDR3 is TGTGCCAGCAGCTTAGGGCCGACTAGGAATCAAGAGACCCAGTACTTC. The encoded protein is CASSLGPTRNQETQYF.

The chain is built from TRBV6-4 and TRBJ2-7; D may be TRBD2 (5 bases). The CDR3 length is 9 residues. Germline V gene data show CDR1 as MRHNA and CDR2 as SNTAGT. Trimming took off 8 bases at V and 6 bases at J, with 5 bases between the two ends. The CDR3 DNA is TGTGCCAGCGGGAGCGAGCAGTACGTC. It is translated as CASGSEQYV.

This clone was seen a few times. The gene calls are TRBV12-3 or TRBV12-4 and TRBJ1-5; perhaps TRBD1 as D (6 bases). V was shortened by 5 bases and J by 7 bases, with 9 bases between the two germline ends. CDR3 size: 12 residues. CDR3 region: CASSTGYQPQHF. The CDR3 nucleotides read TGTGCCAGCAGTACAGGGTACCAGCCCCAGCATTTT.

DNA for the CDR3: TGTGCCAGCAGCTTACTATTGGGACAGAAATACAATGAGCAGTTCTTC. It encodes CASSLLLGQKYNEQFF. This sequence joins TRBV5-8 and TRBJ2-1; 7 bases agree with TRBD1. Germline CDR1 SGHTS, CDR2 YDEGEE. V gave up 2 bases and J gave up 4 bases; unmatched junction bases: 9. This CDR3 is 16 amino acids long.

V is TRBV6-2 or TRBV6-3 and J is TRBJ1-2; maybe TRBD1 (5 bases). Germline CDR1 MNHEY, CDR2 SVGEGT. Trimming took 2 bases from V and 8 from J, leaving 12 bases between them. The CDR3 is 13 amino acids. CDR3 in amino acids: CASSYPLGGGYTF. The CDR3 DNA reads TGTGCCAGCAGTTACCCCCTCGGGGGGGGCTACACCTTC.

CDR3 DNA sequence: TGTGCCAGCAGCGGGTACAGGGGGCTGGACATTCAGTACTTC. It yields the protein CASSGYRGLDIQYF. The chain has TRBV6-5 and TRBJ2-4, with TRBD1 identical over 9 bases. V lost 6 bases to trimming and J lost 8 bases; unmatched junction nucleotides: 8. Germline CDR1 MNHEY, CDR2 SVGAGI. The CDR3 extends over 14 amino acids.

The chain uses TRBV27 and TRBJ2-2; 7 bases match TRBD2. The ends lost 3 bases at V and 5 bases at J; junction bases unmatched: 6. The CDR3 totals 15 residues. Germline CDR1 MNHEY, CDR2 SMNVEV (reference sequence). CDR3 sequence reads: CASSFGGRVTGELFF. The CDR3 DNA reads as TGTGCCAGCAGTTTTGGGGGGAGGGTTACCGGGGAGCTGTTTTTT.

The chain couples TRBV5-5 to TRBJ1-2, with D perhaps matching TRBD1 (5 bases). Germline V gene lookup returns CDR1 SGHKS and CDR2 YYEKEE (reference sequence). CDR3 length: 13 amino acids. The V and J ends lost 4 bases and 7 bases respectively, with 14 bases between them. The CDR3 is CASSRPGEPGYTF. In DNA, the CDR3 is TGTGCCAGCAGCCGACCGGGGGAGCCTGGCTACACCTTC.

The chain uses TRBV7-2 and TRBJ1-2; D remains unclear. The ends were cut back, 4 bases at V and 4 bases at J, with 4 bases in the middle. CDR3 length equals 11 residues. Germline values: CDR1 SGHTA, CDR2 FQGNSA. This chain's CDR3 is CASSSLYGYTF. CDR3 in DNA: TGTGCCAGCAGCTCCCTCTATGGCTACACCTTC.

The V call is TRBV7-2, the J call TRBJ1-2; 8 nucleotides agree with TRBD1. CDR3 size: 16 residues. Germline values: CDR1 SGHTA, CDR2 FQGNSA. Losses at the gene ends were 0 bases for V and 5 bases for J; bases not matched to a gene: 8. The CDR3 sequence: CASSLAGQGSYYGYTF. The CDR3 nucleotides read TGTGCCAGCAGCTTAGCCGGACAGGGATCTTATTATGGCTACACCTTC.

The CDR3 DNA sequence: TGTGCCAGCATTGGTAGGGGGGGCAGCACCGGGGAGCTGTTTTTT. Translated, it gives CASIGRGGSTGELFF. V is TRBV2 and J is TRBJ2-2, with D perhaps TRBD2 (7 bases). Germline V gene data show CDR1 as SNHLY and CDR2 as FYNNEI. V was clipped by 7 bases and J by 4 bases, with 16 bases between them. The CDR3 extends over 15 amino acids.

Only one count was recorded for this clone. This chain uses TRBV18 with TRBJ1-1, with 9 bases identical to TRBD1. The CDR3 sequence is 15 residues long. Per germline, CDR1 KGHSH and CDR2 LQKENI. The V and J ends lost 5 bases and 0 bases, in that order; junction bases with no gene match: 4. CDR3 nucleotides: TGTGCCAGCTCAACCTGGGACAGGGTGAACACTGAAGCTTTCTTT. It codes for CASSTWDRVNTEAFF. The variable domain in full, with the rest retrieved from reference TRBV18 and TRBJ1-1, is NAGVMQNPRHLVRRRGQEARLRCSPMKGHSHVYWYRQLPEEGLKFMVYLQKENIIDESGMPKERFSAEFPKEGPSILRIQQVVRGDSAAYFCASSTWDRVNTEAFFGQGTRLTVV.

The V call is TRBV5-1, the J call TRBJ2-5; the D gene is possibly TRBD1 (5 bases). The germline CDR1 and CDR2 sequences are SGHRS and YFSETQ. V was clipped by 5 bases and J by 2 bases, with 13 bases between them. CDR3 length: 14 residues. CDR3 DNA: TGCGCCAGCAGTTGGCAGGGCTTGCAAGAGACCCAGTACTTC. Its protein product is CASSWQGLQETQYF.

This clone was seen a single time. The J gene is TRBJ2-2, the V gene TRBV29-1; 8 nucleotides agree with TRBD2. This CDR3 contains 15 residues. The germline gives CDR1 SQVTM, CDR2 ANQGSEA. Germline trimming cut 7 bases from V and 1 base from J; bases unmatched to any gene: 8. For the CDR3, the DNA is TGCAGCGGCCGGGAGGGGCCTTTGAACACCGGGGAGCTGTTTTTT. As protein: CSGREGPLNTGELFF.

The chain has TRBV19 and TRBJ1-1; the match to TRBD1 covers 7 bases. The CDR3 totals 14 residues. Germline V CDR1 and CDR2: LNHDA, SQIVND (reference sequence). J lost 0 bases, V lost 4 bases, and 2 bases had no gene match. The DNA for the CDR3 is TGTGCCAGTAGTAGGACAGGCTTGAACACTGAAGCTTTCTTT. It codes for CASSRTGLNTEAFF.

This sequence joins TRBV3-1 (or the pseudogene TRBV3-2) and TRBJ1-3; weak D call: TRBD1 (6 bases). Germline values: CDR1 LGHDT, CDR2 YNNKEL (reference sequence). Trimming took off 2 bases at V and 0 bases at J, with 14 bases between the two ends. The CDR3 consists of 17 residues. The CDR3 protein is CASSQFAGASSGNTIYF. CDR3 in DNA: TGTGCCAGCAGCCAATTTGCAGGGGCAAGCTCTGGAAACACCATATATTTT.

The chain joins TRBV2 to TRBJ1-2, with 7 bases matching TRBD1. The CDR3 contains 13 residues. Germline V gene sequence: CDR1 SNHLY, CDR2 FYNNEI. Trimming at V came to 4 bases and at J to 6 bases, leaving 5 bases not matched to a gene. In nucleotides, the CDR3 is TGTGCCAGCAGTGGTAGGACAGGAGATGGCTACACCTTC. Translation gives CASSGRTGDGYTF.

This clone has only one observation. The V gene is TRBV19, the J gene TRBJ1-1, with a weak D call TRBD1 (5 bases). The V gene's germline CDR1 is LNHDA and CDR2 SQIVND (reference sequence). The CDR3 totals 15 residues. The V end was cut by 7 bases, the J end by 0 bases, with 15 bases between. CDR3 coding DNA: TGTGCCAGTATAAGGGTGGGGGGTTTGAACACTGAAGCTTTCTTT. Its translation is CASIRVGGLNTEAFF.

The chain links TRBV3-1 (or the pseudogene TRBV3-2) to TRBJ2-6; TRBD2 aligns across 9 bases. This CDR3 is built from 19 residues. From germline, CDR1 is LGHDT and CDR2 YNNKEL (reference sequence). Losses at the gene ends were 4 bases for V and 0 bases for J; bases not matched to a gene: 10. The CDR3 DNA reads TGTGCCAGCAGCCGCGGACCGCTAGCGGGGCACTCTGGGGCCAACGTCCTGACTTTC. This translates into CASSRGPLAGHSGANVLTF.

This chain joins TRBV27 and TRBJ1-2; the D gene is possibly TRBD1 (5 bases). From germline, CDR1 is MNHEY and CDR2 SMNVEV (reference sequence). V was shortened by 2 bases and J by 5 bases, with 18 bases between the two germline ends. The CDR3 loop spans 16 amino acids. CDR3 loop: CASSLGAQTAPYGYTF. The CDR3 DNA follows: TGTGCCAGCAGTTTAGGGGCCCAAACAGCGCCTTATGGCTACACCTTC.